The clone carrying this T cell receptor beta chain appeared a single time. The target antigen is unknown. This specimen belongs to a study of OX40 agonist ivuxolimab in advanced cancers. On the study more broadly: Ivuxolimab, an antibody acting as an agonist of OX40 (CD134), was used to treat patients. Study-level findings and limits: Among the lowest peripheral clonal expansion occurred in 0.1-3.0 mg/kg partial responders. Expanded clones tended on average to be more numerous among CD8+ T cells than CD4+. Clonal expansion from baseline to week 6 occurred in both CD4+ and CD8+ T cells.

Clones were sequenced by immunoSEQ multiplex PCR, and TCRdb holds only the in-frame ones, with some missing. The table includes about 98,000 clones, about 92% detected once. CDR1 and CDR2 from the germline V gene are GTSNPN and SVGIG (reference sequence). CDR3 length: 13 residues. With V trimmed by 5 bases and J by 8 bases, 9 bases remained unmatched. The sequence was collected from an adult with an advanced solid tumor such as melanoma, head and neck, liver or kidney cancer. Sequenced here: CD4+ or CD8+ T cells sorted from blood, sampled in a trial of the OX40 agonist ivuxolimab. The rearrangement joins TRBV30 to TRBJ1-2, with TRBD1 matching 9 bases. The CDR3 is CAWDQTGTGGYTF. DNA for the CDR3: TGTGCCTGGGATCAAACCGGGACAGGGGGCTACACCTTC.